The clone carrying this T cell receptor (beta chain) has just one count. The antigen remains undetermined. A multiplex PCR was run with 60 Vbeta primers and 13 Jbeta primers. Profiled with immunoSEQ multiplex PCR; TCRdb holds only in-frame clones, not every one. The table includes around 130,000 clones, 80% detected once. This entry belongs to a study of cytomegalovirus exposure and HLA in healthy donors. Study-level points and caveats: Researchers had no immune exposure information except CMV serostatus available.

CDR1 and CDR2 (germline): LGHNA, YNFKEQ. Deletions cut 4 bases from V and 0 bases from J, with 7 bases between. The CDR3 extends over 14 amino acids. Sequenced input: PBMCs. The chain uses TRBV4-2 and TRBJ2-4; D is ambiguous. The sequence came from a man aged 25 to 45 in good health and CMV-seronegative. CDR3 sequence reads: CASSPQIAKNIQYF. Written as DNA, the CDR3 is TGTGCCAGCAGCCCACAAATAGCCAAAAACATTCAGTACTTC.